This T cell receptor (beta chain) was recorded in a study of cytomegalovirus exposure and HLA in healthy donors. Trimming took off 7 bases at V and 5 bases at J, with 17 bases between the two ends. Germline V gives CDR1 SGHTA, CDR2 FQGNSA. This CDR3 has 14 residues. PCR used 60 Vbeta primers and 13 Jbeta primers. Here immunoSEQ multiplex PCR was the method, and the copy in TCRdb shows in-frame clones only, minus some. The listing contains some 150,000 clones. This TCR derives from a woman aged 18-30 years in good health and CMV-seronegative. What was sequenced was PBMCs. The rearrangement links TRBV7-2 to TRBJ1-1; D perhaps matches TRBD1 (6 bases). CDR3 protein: CASNSGGLITEAFF. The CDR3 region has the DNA TGTGCCAGCAACTCGGGGGGCTTGATAACTGAAGCTTTCTTT.